These 24 T cell receptor beta chains came from one sample sequenced in a study of blood T cell repertoires in COVID-19. Repertoires were generated with immunoSEQ multiplex PCR, while TCRdb's copy carries only in-frame clones and drops some. The table records about 210,000 clones, about 79% of them present only once. Sequencing was carried out using peripheral blood. These receptors all come from a man aged 50 to 59 with active or convalescent COVID-19.

V gene TRBV5-1 combines with J gene TRBJ2-6, with TRBD2 matching over 12 bases. The trim removed 2 bases at V and 3 bases at J, leaving 6 bases unmatched. Germline V gene data show CDR1 as SGHRS and CDR2 as YFSETQ. The CDR3 is 18 amino acids. The CDR3 DNA is TGCGCCAGCAGCTTTACGACTAGCGGGAGTGTTGGGGCCAACGTCCTGACTTTC. Translation: CASSFTTSGSVGANVLTF.

The genes are TRBV19 and TRBJ1-6; TRBD1 matches at 7 bases. Germline trimming cut 5 bases from V and 7 bases from J; bases unmatched to any gene: 11. This CDR3 region has 16 residues. Germline V CDR1 and CDR2: LNHDA, SQIVND (reference sequence). CDR3: CASSLGPWDSNSPLHF. The CDR3 DNA is TGTGCCAGTAGTCTCGGGCCTTGGGACAGCAATTCACCCCTCCACTTT.

V usage is TRBV9 and J usage is TRBJ2-1; D is possibly TRBD1 (6 bases). Germline-derived CDR1 and CDR2 are SGDLS and YYNGEE. This CDR3 is 15 amino acids long. The V end lost 3 bases, the J end lost 6 bases, and 16 bases lay between the germline ends. CDR3 region: CASSEMNGGINEQFF. The CDR3 bases are TGTGCCAGCAGCGAGATGAATGGGGGCATCAATGAGCAGTTCTTC.

V usage is TRBV4-3 and J usage is TRBJ2-1; D may be TRBD2 (6 bases). Germline CDR1 reads LGHNA; CDR2 reads YSLEER. The CDR3 length is 17 residues. V shed 1 base and J shed 1 base, with 14 bases lying between them. The CDR3 nucleotides read TGCGCCAGCAGCCAAGGAACCGGGACTCAGTCCTACAATGAGCAGTTCTTC. Residues: CASSQGTGTQSYNEQFF.

The genes are TRBV6-5 and TRBJ1-2, with D tentatively TRBD1 (5 bases). Per the germline V gene, CDR1 is MNHEY and CDR2 is SVGAGI. The CDR3 extends over 14 amino acids. Trimming removed 6 bases from V and 3 bases from J, with 14 bases in between. The DNA of the CDR3 is TGTGCCAGCAGCTACATCCAGGGTGACTATGGCTACACCTTC. Translating gives CASSYIQGDYGYTF.

This chain connects TRBV7-9 to TRBJ2-2; D possibly corresponds to TRBD2 (5 bases). V lost 1 base and J lost 2, with 11 bases in between. Germline CDR1 is SEHNR and CDR2 is FQNEAQ (reference sequence). The CDR3 consists of 16 residues. Here the CDR3 reads CASSLVGAANTGELFF. In nucleotides, the CDR3 is TGTGCCAGCAGCTTAGTTGGAGCGGCCAACACCGGGGAGCTGTTTTTT.

This clone was detected only a few times. The gene calls are TRBV5-6 and TRBJ1-2; D perhaps matches TRBD1 (6 bases). This CDR3 is built from 12 residues. Germline CDR1 reads SGHDT; CDR2 reads YYEEEE. Trimming stripped 3 bases from V and 5 bases from J, with 8 bases between. The CDR3 region is CASSSGEYGYTF. As DNA, the CDR3 is TGTGCCAGCAGCTCAGGGGAGTATGGCTACACCTTC.

This sequence joins TRBV19 and TRBJ2-3; D uncertain. Looked up from germline, CDR1 is LNHDA and CDR2 is SQIVND (reference sequence). Trimming took 3 bases from V and 6 from J, leaving 7 bases between them. The CDR3 totals 12 residues. The CDR3 DNA reads TGTGCCAGTAGTATGTCCGGGGATACGCAGTATTTT. Residues: CASSMSGDTQYF.

The chain joins TRBV28 to TRBJ2-3; 7 bases line up with TRBD2. Germline-derived CDR1 and CDR2 are MDHEN and SYDVKM. V was pared by 9 bases and J by 2 bases, with 8 bases of the junction left unmatched. The CDR3 has 14 amino acids. CDR3 sequence (DNA): TGTGCCAGTAGAGCTAGCGGAGTCACAGATACGCAGTATTTT. It specifies CASRASGVTDTQYF.

Here the CDR3 reads CASSLFSYGYTF. The DNA of the CDR3 is TGTGCCAGCAGCCTTTTCTCCTATGGCTACACCTTC. The chain uses TRBV28 and TRBJ1-2; D remains ambiguous. Deletions cut 6 bases from V and 4 bases from J, with 9 bases between. CDR1 is MDHEN and CDR2 is SYDVKM in the germline V gene. This CDR3 is built from 12 residues.

This rearrangement joins TRBV4-2 to TRBJ1-4, with 9 positions matching TRBD1. The CDR3 spans 16 residues. Germline V CDR1 and CDR2: LGHNA, YNFKEQ. With 4 bases clipped from V and 7 bases from J, the junction kept 10 bases outside the gene matches. This CDR3 reads CASSLMLDRGLEKLFF. The DNA of the CDR3 is TGTGCCAGCAGCCTTATGTTGGACAGGGGACTTGAAAAACTGTTTTTT.

This clone was picked up one time. The chain carries TRBV4-1 and TRBJ2-2; 16 nucleotides line up with TRBD2. V trimming: 4 bases; J trimming: 0 bases; junction bases outside the gene matches: 8. This CDR3 has 20 amino acids. Germline loops: CDR1 MGHRA, CDR2 YSYEKL. The CDR3 nucleotides read TGCGCCAGCAGCCGAGGCCTGGGACTAGCGGGGGGGGCGAACACCGGGGAGCTGTTTTTT. This translates into CASSRGLGLAGGANTGELFF.

This clone was counted only a few times. The chain's CDR3 is CASSISRVQETQYF. In DNA form, the CDR3 reads TGTGCCAGTAGTATTAGCAGGGTTCAAGAGACCCAGTACTTC. The chain couples TRBV19 to TRBJ2-5; D may be TRBD1 (5 bases). The CDR3 totals 14 residues. V was pared by 3 bases and J by 2 bases, with 10 bases between. Germline CDR1 reads LNHDA; CDR2 reads SQIVND (reference sequence).

The chain couples TRBV27 to TRBJ1-5, with D uncertain. Between the trimmed V and J ends, which lost 6 bases and 2 bases, there was a span of 11 bases. This CDR3 has 14 residues. Germline lookup yields CDR1 MNHEY and CDR2 SMNVEV (reference sequence). The CDR3 sequence: CASRLAGGNQPQHF. The DNA for the CDR3 is TGTGCCAGCAGATTGGCAGGTGGCAATCAGCCCCAGCATTTT.

The chain links TRBV10-3 to TRBJ1-6, with D hard to call. The CDR3 consists of 15 residues. In germline, CDR1 is ENHRY, CDR2 SYGVKD. The ends were cut back, 0 bases at V and 13 bases at J, with 16 bases in the middle. This CDR3 is CAISESYSGNWPLHF. DNA of the CDR3: TGTGCCATCAGTGAGTCTTATAGCGGGAATTGGCCCCTCCACTTT.

The chain uses TRBV6-6 and TRBJ2-2; 8 bases align to TRBD2. CDR3 length: 18 amino acids. Germline V CDR1 and CDR2: MNHNY, SVGAGI (reference sequence). Germline trimming cut 5 bases from V and 1 base from J; bases unmatched to any gene: 12. CDR3 sequence reads: CASSPPAGSGENTGELFF. The CDR3 DNA reads TGTGCCAGCAGTCCCCCCGCGGGTAGCGGGGAGAACACCGGGGAGCTGTTTTTT.

The chain joins TRBV6-2 or TRBV6-3 to TRBJ2-2; D is unclear. The CDR3 spans 13 residues. CDR1 and CDR2 from the germline V gene are MNHEY and SVGEGT. V lost 1 base and J lost 5, with 5 bases in between. CDR3: CASSYWQTGELFF. The DNA for the CDR3 is TGTGCCAGCAGTTACTGGCAGACCGGGGAGCTGTTTTTT.

The chain employs TRBV5-1 and TRBJ2-1, with 14 bases that match TRBD2. V was clipped by 5 bases and J by 3 bases; unmatched bases: 7. The CDR3 length is 17 residues. Germline V gives CDR1 SGHRS, CDR2 YFSETQ. In nucleotides, the CDR3 is TGCGCCAGCAGAGGGACTAGCGGGAGTCTTGGCTACAATGAGCAGTTCTTC. Translating gives CASRGTSGSLGYNEQFF. Complete variable domain (other parts from reference TRBV5-1 and TRBJ2-1): KAGVTQTPRYLIKTRGQQVTLSCSPISGHRSVSWYQQTPGQGLQFLFEYFSETQRNKGNFPGRFSGRQFSNSRSEMNVSTLELGDSALYLCASRGTSGSLGYNEQFFGPGTRLTVL.

The chain combines TRBV24-1 with TRBJ1-4, with unresolved D. The germline V and J ends were trimmed by 1 base and 1 base, with 9 bases remaining between them. The CDR3 sequence is 16 residues long. CDR1 is KGHDR and CDR2 is SFDVKD in the germline V gene. The CDR3 loop reads CATSDFGAGTNEKLFF. For the CDR3, the DNA is TGTGCCACCAGTGATTTTGGAGCCGGAACTAATGAAAAACTGTTTTTT.

The chain recombines TRBV6-1 with TRBJ1-5; TRBD1 agrees at 9 bases. Germline values: CDR1 MNHNS, CDR2 SASEGT. This CDR3 has 16 amino acids. After removal of 1 base from V and 3 bases from J, the junction contained 4 bases not matched to a gene. CDR3 sequence: CASSEEGTGLNQPQHF. The CDR3 nucleotides read TGTGCCAGCAGTGAAGAAGGGACAGGGCTCAATCAGCCCCAGCATTTT.

This clone has only a few counts. CDR3 sequence reads: CASRDREETQYF. CDR3 nucleotide sequence: TGTGCCAGCAGGGACAGGGAAGAGACCCAGTACTTC. This sequence joins TRBV2 and TRBJ2-5, with 8 bases fitting TRBD1. V shed 6 bases and J 3 bases; nucleotides not matched to a gene: 0. The germline V gene encodes CDR1 SNHLY and CDR2 FYNNEI. The CDR3 spans 12 residues.

The chain combines TRBV6-1 with TRBJ1-6, with 8 nucleotides matching TRBD1. This CDR3 is built from 17 residues. Trimming took 5 bases from V and 15 from J; bases not matched to a gene: 21. Germline loops: CDR1 MNHNS, CDR2 SASEGT. The CDR3 sequence is CASSKGGQGALGHILHF. CDR3 in DNA: TGTGCCAGCAGTAAAGGAGGCCAGGGGGCGCTGGGGCATATCCTCCACTTT.

The chain combines TRBV2 with TRBJ1-4, with 8 nucleotides matching TRBD1. CDR1 SNHLY and CDR2 FYNNEI come from the germline V gene. This CDR3 is built from 16 residues. With 8 bases clipped from V and 2 bases from J, the junction kept 10 bases outside the gene matches. CDR3 sequence reads: CASGGQGALTNEKLFF. In DNA, the CDR3 is TGTGCCAGCGGCGGGCAGGGGGCTTTGACTAATGAAAAACTGTTTTTT.

The chain is built from TRBV28 and TRBJ2-1; 16 bases fit TRBD2. Germline trimming cut 4 bases from V and 8 bases from J; bases unmatched to any gene: 5. The CDR3 is made up of 16 amino acids. CDR1 MDHEN and CDR2 SYDVKM come from the germline V gene. CDR3 in DNA: TGTGCCAGCAGTTCCGCCGGGACTAGCGGGAGGGATGAGCAGTTCTTC. It yields the protein CASSSAGTSGRDEQFF.